This note documents a single TCR beta chain sequence. Its antigen remains undetermined. The input lacks base qualities; no much larger clone sits a single base away. Whole blood was collected in K2EDTA tubes by collaborating institutions according to the institutions' own protocols. For TCRbeta analysis, collaborators shipped samples in one of three forms: frozen whole blood, isolated PBMCs, or DNA extracted from either of those sample types. TCRbeta CDR3 regions were amplified from genomic DNA using the immunoSEQ Assay, a bias-controlled multiplex PCR. Per the authors' processing: The number of nucleated cells in each sample was estimated by amplification of reference gene primers within the assay. Sequence reads were collapsed and filtered to measure the absolute abundance of every unique TCRbeta CDR3 rearrangement. For each sample, productive Simpson clonality was calculated by taking the square root of Simpson's diversity index across productive rearrangements. The table was pulled from immuneACCESS by TCRdb, which kept in-frame rearrangements only. Such tables lose some clones; where checked, under half of the loss comes from unresolved V genes, and the rest has no known cause. V and J calls and clone size follow that table, whereas D and trimming were derived from the DNA. Counted in this sample were about 88,000 clones; roughly nine tenths of them appeared once. The ten top clones hold roughly 14% of the sample.

The germline V and J ends show losses of 4 bases and 1 base respectively, and no gene match explains 5 bases of the junction. Based on the germline V gene, the CDR1 and CDR2 sequences are SGHRS and YFSETQ. From its cysteine to its phenylalanine, the CDR3 spans 15 amino acids. Left in the record is the CDR3 DNA by itself, 45 bases read in frame from the first base. The sample is drawn from a study of blood T cell repertoires in COVID-19 (dated by TCRdb to the early 2020s). With regard to the full study: Collaborator samples came from the United States, Italy and Spain and covered acute and convalescent phases of COVID-19. Nearly every sample came with metadata listing a de-identified subject ID, COVID-19 status, age in years and sex. The material from the prospective study consisted of cDNA or gDNA derived from T cells, B-cell-depleted T cells, or PBMCs. The repertoires were released in a freely available public database intended as a resource for research on the immune response to SARS-CoV-2. Deeply sampled blood TCRbeta repertoires from subjects exposed to, actively infected with, or recovered from COVID-19 were included in the dataset. The samples were drawn from the first 160 participants of the ongoing ImmuneRACE study and from some 1,300 subjects provided by 6 global collaborators. HLA class I and class II types, where available, came from metadata supplied by the sample provider rather than from assay-based typing. What the study reported, not specific to this receptor: Clinical and demographic metadata were provided uncurated, with the amount varying by source and participant.

The TCR sequence derives from a male donor with acute or convalescent COVID-19. The source material was peripheral blood. Recombination linked TRBV5-1 to TRBJ1-5; 7 bases in the junction line up with TRBD1. The CDR3 reads CASSPLTGSNQPQHF. The DNA sequence is given as TGCGCCAGCAGCCCGTTGACAGGGAGCAATCAGCCCCAGCATTTT.